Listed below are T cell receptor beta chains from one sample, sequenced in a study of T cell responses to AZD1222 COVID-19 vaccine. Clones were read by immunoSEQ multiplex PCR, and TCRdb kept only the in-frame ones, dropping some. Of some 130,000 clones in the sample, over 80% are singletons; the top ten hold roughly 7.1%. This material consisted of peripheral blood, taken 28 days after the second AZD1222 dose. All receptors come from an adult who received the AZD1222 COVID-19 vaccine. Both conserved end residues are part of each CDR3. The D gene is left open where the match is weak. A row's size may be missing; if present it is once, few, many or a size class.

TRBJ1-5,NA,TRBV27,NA,CASMGVPGTLQPQHF,TGTGCCAGCATGGGGGTACCAGGGACCCTTCAGCCCCAGCATTTT
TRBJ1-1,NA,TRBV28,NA,CASSSTTEAFF,TGTGCCAGCAGTTCGACCACTGAAGCTTTCTTT
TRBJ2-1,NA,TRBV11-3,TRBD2,CASSSRSGSSYNEQFF,TGTGCCAGCAGCTCGCGTAGCGGGAGCTCCTACAATGAGCAGTTCTTC
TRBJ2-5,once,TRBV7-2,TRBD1,CASSLGTGALQETQYF,TGTGCCAGCAGCTTGGGGACAGGGGCCCTCCAAGAGACCCAGTACTTC
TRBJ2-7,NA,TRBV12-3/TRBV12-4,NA,CASRTSGRYEQYF,TGTGCCAGCAGAACGAGCGGGCGCTACGAGCAGTACTTC
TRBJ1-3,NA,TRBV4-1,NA,CASSQGHSGNTIYF,TGCGCCAGCAGCCAAGGACACTCTGGAAACACCATATATTTT
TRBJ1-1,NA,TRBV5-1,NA,CASSLARNTEAFF,TGCGCCAGCAGCCTCGCCAGGAACACTGAAGCTTTCTTT
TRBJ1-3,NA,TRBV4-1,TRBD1,CASSQERGTVGNTIYF,TGCGCCAGCAGCCAAGAGCGTGGGACAGTTGGAAACACCATATATTTT
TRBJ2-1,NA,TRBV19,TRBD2,CASRGVLAGSYNEQFF,TGTGCCAGTAGAGGGGTCCTAGCGGGGAGTTACAATGAGCAGTTCTTC
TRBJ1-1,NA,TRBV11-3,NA,CASSSQGWEWAFF,TGTGCCAGCAGCTCGCAGGGTTGGGAGTGGGCTTTCTTT
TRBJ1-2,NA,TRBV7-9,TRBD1,CASATGQHYGYTF,TGTGCCAGCGCGACGGGACAGCACTATGGCTACACCTTC
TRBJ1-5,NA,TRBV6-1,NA,CASSEATYSNQPQHF,TGTGCCAGCAGTGAAGCAACCTATAGCAATCAGCCCCAGCATTTT
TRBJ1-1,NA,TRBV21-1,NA,CASSKATGGSNTEAFF,TGTGCCAGCAGCAAGGCTACAGGGGGCTCGAACACTGAAGCTTTCTTT
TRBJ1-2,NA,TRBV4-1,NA,CASSQDGPKGYTF,TGCGCCAGCAGCCAAGATGGGCCCAAAGGCTACACCTTC
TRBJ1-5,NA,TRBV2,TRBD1,CASSEDRGGFQPQHF,TGTGCCAGCAGTGAAGACAGGGGCGGTTTCCAGCCCCAGCATTTT
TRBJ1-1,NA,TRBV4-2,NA,CASSQELGGRNTEAFF,TGTGCCAGCAGCCAAGAGTTGGGCGGGAGGAACACTGAAGCTTTCTTT
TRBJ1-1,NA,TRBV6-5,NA,CASQFTGNTEAFF,TGTGCCAGCCAGTTCACGGGGAACACTGAAGCTTTCTTT
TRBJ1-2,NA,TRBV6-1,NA,CASSERGGIYGYTF,TGTGCCAGCAGTGAGCGGGGGGGAATATATGGCTACACCTTC
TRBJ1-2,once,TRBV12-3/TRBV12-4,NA,CASGGNTF,TGTGCCAGCGGGGGTAACACCTTC
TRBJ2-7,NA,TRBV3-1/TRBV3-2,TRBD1,CASSQDLGRGSYEQYF,TGTGCCAGCAGCCAAGATTTGGGCAGGGGGAGCTACGAGCAGTACTTC
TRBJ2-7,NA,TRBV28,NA,CASSAQTNSYEQYF,TGTGCCAGCAGTGCTCAAACTAATTCCTACGAGCAGTACTTC
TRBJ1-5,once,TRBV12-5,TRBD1,CASGLTGDNQPQHF,TGTGCTAGTGGTTTGACAGGGGACAATCAGCCCCAGCATTTT
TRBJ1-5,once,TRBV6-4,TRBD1,CASSAQGGQPQHF,TGTGCCAGCAGTGCCCAGGGGGGGCAGCCCCAGCATTTT
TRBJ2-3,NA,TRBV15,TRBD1,CATSQDRVGDTQYF,TGTGCCACCAGCCAGGACAGGGTGGGAGATACGCAGTATTTT
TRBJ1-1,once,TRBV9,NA,CASSVGSQNTEAFF,TGTGCCAGCAGCGTAGGCAGCCAGAACACTGAAGCTTTCTTT
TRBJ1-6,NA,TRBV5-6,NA,CASSLGWTENSPLHF,TGTGCCAGCAGCTTGGGTTGGACAGAGAATTCACCCCTCCACTTT
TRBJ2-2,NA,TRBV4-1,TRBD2,CASSPWGGGNTGELFF,TGCGCCAGCAGCCCTTGGGGCGGGGGTAACACCGGGGAGCTGTTTTTT
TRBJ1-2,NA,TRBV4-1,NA,CASSQLRLGSRYTF,TGCGCCAGCAGCCAACTTAGGCTTGGAAGTCGCTACACCTTC
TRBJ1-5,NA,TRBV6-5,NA,CASVYRGNQPQHF,TGTGCCAGTGTATACAGGGGCAATCAGCCCCAGCATTTT
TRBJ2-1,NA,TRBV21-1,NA,CASTLSLYRGTAADEQFF,TGTGCCAGCACCCTTTCTCTTTATCGAGGGACAGCGGCTGATGAGCAGTTCTTC
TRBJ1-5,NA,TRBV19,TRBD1,CASSAQGNQPQHF,TGTGCCAGTAGTGCACAGGGGAATCAGCCCCAGCATTTT
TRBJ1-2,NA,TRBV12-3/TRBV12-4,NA,CASSLQQYYGYTF,TGTGCCAGCAGTTTACAACAGTACTATGGCTACACCTTC
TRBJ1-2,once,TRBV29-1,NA,CSVVIAESYTF,TGCAGCGTTGTCATCGCTGAGAGCTACACCTTC
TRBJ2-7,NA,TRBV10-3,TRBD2,CAISESAGGPDEQYF,TGTGCCATCAGTGAGTCAGCGGGGGGGCCTGACGAGCAGTACTTC
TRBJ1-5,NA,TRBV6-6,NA,CASSDVALPGTRFLLNQPQHF,TGTGCCAGCAGCGATGTCGCTCTGCCAGGGACGCGATTTTTGCTCAATCAGCCCCAGCATTTT
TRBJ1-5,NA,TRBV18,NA,CASSPDSGGNQPQHF,TGTGCCAGCTCACCAGACAGCGGAGGCAATCAGCCCCAGCATTTT
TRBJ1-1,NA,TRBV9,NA,CASSVVGGAEAFF,TGTGCCAGCAGCGTAGTGGGAGGAGCTGAAGCTTTCTTT
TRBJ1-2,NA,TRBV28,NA,CASSWGYGYTF,TGTGCCAGCAGTTGGGGCTATGGCTACACCTTC
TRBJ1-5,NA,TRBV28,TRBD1,CASRAGTVNQPQHF,TGTGCCAGCAGAGCCGGGACAGTCAATCAGCCCCAGCATTTT